The 31 T cell receptor beta chains given below trace back to one sample, sequenced in a study of shared clonotypes between healthy human individuals. Some clones are missing from TCRdb's copy, which holds only in-frame ones; the method was immunoSEQ multiplex PCR. The repertoire includes about a million clones, roughly 75% of them detected once, and approximately 1.5% sits in the top ten. What was sequenced was memory CD4+ T cells sorted from blood. Subset: CD45RA-negative fraction. The receptor set was obtained from a man aged 18 to 30 in good health.

The V gene is TRBV7-6, the J gene TRBJ2-5; D may be TRBD1 or TRBD2 (5 bases each). V was trimmed by 6 bases and J by 5 bases, leaving 19 bases between them. CDR3 length equals 15 residues. Germline values: CDR1 SGHVS, CDR2 FNYEAQ. DNA for the CDR3: TGTGCCAGCAGGAGAGGGGCGGGCACGAGCGAGACCCAGTACTTC. Translation: CASRRGAGTSETQYF.

The chain links TRBV5-1 to TRBJ2-1; 11 nucleotides line up with TRBD2. With 2 bases clipped from V and 9 bases from J, the junction kept 4 bases outside the gene matches. The CDR3 spans 14 residues. CDR1 and CDR2 from the germline V gene are SGHRS and YFSETQ. This CDR3 is CASSFSGRAGEQFF. In nucleotides, the CDR3 is TGCGCCAGCAGCTTTAGCGGGAGGGCCGGTGAGCAGTTCTTC.

The CDR3 is CASSLARSGELFF. CDR3 nucleotides: TGTGCCAGCTCACTTGCTAGATCCGGGGAGCTGTTTTTT. This sequence joins TRBV18 and TRBJ2-2, with D unresolved. V lost 4 bases, J lost 6 bases, and 9 bases lay in between. Germline loops: CDR1 KGHSH, CDR2 LQKENI. The CDR3 loop spans 13 amino acids.

This clone appeared a few times. The gene calls are TRBV2 and TRBJ2-7; TRBD1 matches at 7 bases. CDR1 and CDR2 (germline): SNHLY, FYNNEI. With V trimmed by 8 bases and J by 0 bases, 4 bases remained unmatched. There are 13 residues in the CDR3. CDR3 region: CASGTEGSYEQYF. Written as DNA, the CDR3 is TGTGCCAGCGGGACAGAGGGCTCCTACGAGCAGTACTTC.

The V and J genes are TRBV12-5 and TRBJ2-7, with TRBD2 identical over 8 bases. V dropped 7 bases and J dropped 7; count of bases not matched to a gene: 9. Germline CDR1 and CDR2: LGHNT and FRNRAP. The length of the CDR3 is 13 residues. CDR3 sequence reads: CASAYSGIAEQYF. The CDR3 region has the DNA TGTGCTAGTGCGTATAGCGGGATCGCGGAGCAGTACTTC.

The chain employs TRBV11-2 and TRBJ2-7; possible D gene TRBD2, 6 bases. Trimming took off 1 base at V and 1 base at J, with 14 bases between the two ends. Per germline, CDR1 SGHAT and CDR2 FQNNGV. There are 16 residues in the CDR3. CDR3 in amino acids: CASSLVGAGRSYEQYF. The CDR3 coding sequence is TGTGCCAGCAGCTTAGTTGGCGCGGGAAGATCCTACGAGCAGTACTTC.

V gene TRBV5-6 combines with J gene TRBJ2-2; D possibly corresponds to TRBD1 (5 bases). Germline-derived CDR1 and CDR2 are SGHDT and YYEEEE. This CDR3 region has 14 residues. Trimming took off 5 bases at V and 0 bases at J, with 8 bases between the two ends. The CDR3 DNA reads TGTGCCAGCAGGGACATAGCGAACACCGGGGAGCTGTTTTTT. Translation gives CASRDIANTGELFF.

This clone was counted a single time. The V and J genes are TRBV10-2 and TRBJ2-7, with a weak D call TRBD1 (6 bases). Germline V lookup: CDR1 WSHSY, CDR2 SAAADI. Trimming shortened V by 5 bases and J by 2 bases, and 16 bases separated the two germline ends. This CDR3 comprises 15 residues. The CDR3 sequence: CASSSPRDTPYEQYF. CDR3 in DNA: TGCGCCAGCAGTTCCCCCCGGGACACCCCCTACGAGCAGTACTTC.

This chain uses TRBV5-8 with TRBJ1-6; TRBD1 agrees at 7 bases. This CDR3 has 14 residues. Germline CDR1 reads SGHTS; CDR2 reads YDEGEE. V shed 4 bases and J 9 bases; nucleotides not matched to a gene: 7. The CDR3: CASSPDRVVSPLHF. The DNA for the CDR3 is TGTGCCAGCAGCCCCGACAGGGTCGTTTCACCCCTCCACTTT. The full variable domain, with the rest looked up from reference TRBV5-8 and TRBJ1-6, is EAGVTQSPTHLIKTRGQQATLRCSPISGHTSVYWYQQALGLGLQFLLWYDEGEERNRGNFPPRFSGRQFPNYSSELNVNALELEDSALYLCASSPDRVVSPLHFGNGTRLTVT.

The chain has TRBV5-8 and TRBJ1-5; D might be TRBD1 (6 bases). This CDR3 is 17 amino acids long. Trimming stripped 3 bases from V and 0 bases from J, with 16 bases between. Germline values: CDR1 SGHTS, CDR2 YDEGEE. CDR3 sequence reads: CASSSRQGHNSNQPQHF. The DNA for the CDR3 is TGTGCCAGCAGCTCTCGGCAGGGGCACAATAGCAATCAGCCCCAGCATTTT.

The rearrangement uses TRBV19 and TRBJ2-3; D might be TRBD2 (6 bases). Trimming cost V 5 bases and J 6 bases, with 12 bases left between them. Germline CDR1 LNHDA, CDR2 SQIVND (reference sequence). This CDR3 region has 13 residues. This CDR3 is CASSPHRGDTQYF. The DNA for the CDR3 is TGTGCCAGTAGTCCGCACCGGGGGGATACGCAGTATTTT.

This clone was observed many times. This sequence joins TRBV18 and TRBJ1-1; no clear D. Between the trimmed V and J ends, which lost 0 bases and 1 base, there was a span of 6 bases. CDR1 and CDR2 (germline): KGHSH, LQKENI. The CDR3 has 14 residues. CDR3 DNA: TGTGCCAGCTCACCACCGTCTGAGAACACTGAAGCTTTCTTT. Translation gives CASSPPSENTEAFF.

The table lists this clone with a few counts. J is TRBJ2-7 and V is TRBV19, with 15 bases fitting TRBD2. This CDR3 is built from 18 residues. V dropped 4 bases and J dropped 3; count of bases not matched to a gene: 10. Looked up from germline, CDR1 is LNHDA and CDR2 is SQIVND (reference sequence). CDR3 DNA sequence: TGTGCCAGTAGTAAACCGGGACTAGCGGGAGGAGAGAGCTACGAGCAGTACTTC. The encoded protein is CASSKPGLAGGESYEQYF.

This chain joins TRBV5-4 and TRBJ2-1; no clear D gene. Trimming took off 0 bases at V and 10 bases at J, with 5 bases between the two ends. Germline loops: CDR1 SGHNT, CDR2 YYREEE (reference sequence). The CDR3 length is 11 residues. Here the CDR3 DNA reads TGTGCCAGCAGCTTGGAAGGGGAGCAGTTCTTC. This codes for CASSLEGEQFF.

This clone was seen just once. Other DNA sequences in this sample translate to the same CDR3. The chain combines TRBV6-6 with TRBJ1-4; D gene unclear. Germline V gives CDR1 MNHNY, CDR2 SVGAGI (reference sequence). Trimming removed 0 bases at V and 8 bases at J, with 10 bases between. The CDR3 is made up of 14 amino acids. CDR3 region: CASSYSRVGEKLFF. In nucleotides, the CDR3 is TGTGCCAGCAGTTACTCGCGGGTAGGGGAAAAACTGTTTTTT.

The count of this clone is one. The V and J genes are TRBV6-5 and TRBJ2-3, with D perhaps matching TRBD1 (6 bases). Germline V gives CDR1 MNHEY, CDR2 SVGAGI. This CDR3 spans 15 amino acids. Trimming removed 6 bases from V and 2 bases from J, with 15 bases in between. The CDR3 DNA follows: TGTGCCAGCAGCCAAGGGGGACATCTCACAGATACGCAGTATTTT. Its translation is CASSQGGHLTDTQYF.

The V gene is TRBV7-2, the J gene TRBJ2-3; 7 bases agree with TRBD1. J was trimmed by 3 bases and V by 2 bases; bases with no gene match: 5. This CDR3 has 15 residues. Germline lookup yields CDR1 SGHTA and CDR2 FQGNSA. CDR3 sequence (DNA): TGTGCCAGCAGCTTAAGGGGACAGAGTACAGATACGCAGTATTTT. Its protein product is CASSLRGQSTDTQYF.

J is TRBJ2-6 and V is TRBV28; 8 bases are a match to TRBD1. The V and J ends lost 6 bases and 0 bases, in that order; junction bases with no gene match: 13. Germline values: CDR1 MDHEN, CDR2 SYDVKM. The CDR3 is 19 residues long. The CDR3 protein is CASSGYLGQGISGANVLTF. DNA of the CDR3: TGTGCCAGCAGCGGGTACCTCGGACAGGGAATCTCTGGGGCCAACGTCCTGACTTTC.

The CDR3 spells CASEEVRGETQYF. CDR3 nucleotides: TGTGCCTCGGAAGAGGTCAGGGGAGAGACCCAGTACTTC. This chain links TRBV30 with TRBJ2-5; D perhaps matches TRBD1 (6 bases). Looked up from germline, CDR1 is GTSNPN and CDR2 is SVGIG (reference sequence). The CDR3 is made up of 13 amino acids. V lost 7 bases to trimming and J lost 4 bases, with 16 bases between them.

The rearrangement uses TRBV27 and TRBJ2-4; tentatively, D is TRBD1 or TRBD2 (5 bases each). Between the trimmed V and J ends, which lost 6 bases and 8 bases, there was a span of 11 bases. Germline V gene sequence: CDR1 MNHEY, CDR2 SMNVEV (reference sequence). The CDR3 covers 12 residues. CDR3 nucleotides: TGTGCCAGCAGCGGGATGGGGGACATTCAGTACTTC. Its translation: CASSGMGDIQYF.

The chain uses TRBV6-6 and TRBJ1-2; D may be TRBD1 (6 bases). V was cut by 2 bases and J by 5 bases, with 9 bases left in between. From germline, CDR1 is MNHNY and CDR2 SVGAGI (reference sequence). The CDR3 spans 13 residues. The CDR3 here is CASSYLDRYGYTF. CDR3 nucleotides: TGTGCCAGCAGTTACCTGGACAGATATGGCTACACCTTC.

J is TRBJ1-6 and V is TRBV6-1; D might be TRBD1 (6 bases). Trimming left V 5 bases short and J 8 bases short, with 16 bases between. The germline V gene encodes CDR1 MNHNS and CDR2 SASEGT. The CDR3 spans 15 residues. The CDR3 nucleotides read TGTGCCAGCAGTCCACGGACTGGGGGGCATTCACCCCTCCACTTT. Protein sequence: CASSPRTGGHSPLHF.

This chain connects TRBV6-6 to TRBJ1-1; D gene ambiguous. Germline V gives CDR1 MNHNY, CDR2 SVGAGI (reference sequence). The CDR3 runs to 14 residues. Between the trimmed V and J ends, which lost 5 bases and 0 bases, there was a span of 10 bases. Here the CDR3 reads CASSIVGMNTEAFF. The DNA for the CDR3 is TGTGCCAGCAGTATAGTGGGCATGAACACTGAAGCTTTCTTT.

This sequence joins TRBV19 and TRBJ2-1, with D perhaps TRBD2 (6 bases). CDR3 length: 15 amino acids. Germline CDR1 and CDR2: LNHDA and SQIVND (reference sequence). Deletions cut 6 bases from V and 4 bases from J, with 16 bases between. The CDR3 loop is CASRTRERAYNEQFF. In nucleotides, the CDR3 is TGTGCCAGTAGGACCCGCGAGCGGGCTTACAATGAGCAGTTCTTC. The full variable domain, completed using reference TRBV19 and TRBJ2-1, is DGGITQSPKYLFRKEGQNVTLSCEQNLNHDAMYWYRQDPGQGLRLIYYSQIVNDFQKGDIAEGYSVSREKKESFPLTVTSAQKNPTAFYLCASRTRERAYNEQFFGPGTRLTVL.

This clone showed up just a few times. The J gene is TRBJ1-6, the V gene TRBV5-1; 10 bases fit TRBD1. V lost 4 bases, J lost 7 bases, and 8 bases stayed unmatched. The CDR3 spans 16 residues. Germline CDR1 is SGHRS and CDR2 is YFSETQ. DNA for the CDR3: TGCGCCAGCAGCCCGGACCGGACAGGGGGGAATTCACCCCTCCACTTT. Translated: CASSPDRTGGNSPLHF. The full variable domain, in which reference TRBV5-1 and TRBJ1-6 provide the parts outside the CDR3, is KAGVTQTPRYLIKTRGQQVTLSCSPISGHRSVSWYQQTPGQGLQFLFEYFSETQRNKGNFPGRFSGRQFSNSRSEMNVSTLELGDSALYLCASSPDRTGGNSPLHFGNGTRLTVT.

This clone has a handful of counts. The chain uses TRBV6-1 and TRBJ2-3; D unresolved. The CDR3 length is 13 residues. The germline gives CDR1 MNHNS, CDR2 SASEGT. The V end was cut by 9 bases, the J end by 0 bases, with 10 bases between. The CDR3 protein is CASGLSSTDTQYF. The CDR3 region has the DNA TGTGCCAGTGGGCTGAGTAGCACAGATACGCAGTATTTT.

J is TRBJ1-1 and V is TRBV9; 8 bases map to TRBD1. Per the germline V gene, CDR1 is SGDLS and CDR2 is YYNGEE. The V segment lost 3 bases and the J segment 1 base; nucleotides outside the gene matches: 14. This CDR3 has 18 residues. CDR3 DNA sequence: TGTGCCAGCAGCGCCCATGCCGGACAGGGAGGGACGAACACTGAAGCTTTCTTT. This encodes CASSAHAGQGGTNTEAFF.

Comments on this clone: This clone may be a read error of a much larger clone one base away. Other nucleotide sequences from this sample produce the same CDR3. CDR3 nucleotides: TGTGCCAGCAAAGGGACTAGCGGATACAATGAGCAGTTCTTC. Amino acids: CASKGTSGYNEQFF. The V gene is TRBV2, the J gene TRBJ2-1, with 11 bases matching TRBD2. The CDR3 has 14 residues. Looked up from germline, CDR1 is SNHLY and CDR2 is FYNNEI. The V segment lost 7 bases and the J segment 4 bases; nucleotides outside the gene matches: 3.

The V and J genes are TRBV12-5 and TRBJ2-2; unclear D gene. V lost 4 bases to trimming and J lost 2 bases, with 5 bases between them. From germline, CDR1 is LGHNT and CDR2 FRNRAP. This CDR3 comprises 13 residues. CDR3 loop: CASGSSNTGELFF. DNA of the CDR3: TGTGCTAGTGGTTCCAGCAACACCGGGGAGCTGTTTTTT.

In this sample, this clone turned up a few times. This chain links TRBV7-8 with TRBJ2-6; 11 bases are shared with TRBD2. V trimming: 5 bases; J trimming: 0 bases; junction bases outside the gene matches: 3. Germline CDR1 SGHVS, CDR2 FQNEAQ. The CDR3 length is 17 residues. The CDR3 protein is CASSLLAGDSGANVLTF. The CDR3 DNA follows: TGTGCCAGCAGCCTACTAGCGGGGGACTCTGGGGCCAACGTCCTGACTTTC.

To note about this clone: The sample has other DNA sequences that encode this CDR3 too. The V gene is TRBV18, the J gene TRBJ2-7; D is ambiguous. Trimming stripped 6 bases from V and 1 base from J, with 10 bases between. CDR1 and CDR2 (germline): KGHSH, LQKENI. The CDR3 is 13 residues long. CDR3 region: CASSPGTSYEQYF. As DNA, the CDR3 is TGTGCCAGCTCCCCAGGAACATCCTACGAGCAGTACTTC.